This T cell receptor (beta chain) was sequenced in a study of T cell responses to AZD1222 COVID-19 vaccine. Study conclusions and caveats: Increases in Spike-specific TCR breadth and depth were seen after two AZD1222 doses. A mostly white British donor set with more females was recruited, and clonal diversity was possibly underestimated. Seropositivity was recorded at baseline in only a handful of AZD1222 recipients. No day 14 peak samples; only post-peak repertoires were characterized.

This CDR3 has 15 amino acids. Trimming shortened V by 6 bases and J by 6 bases, and 18 bases separated the two germline ends. The germline gives CDR1 MDHEN, CDR2 SYDVKM. A note on this clone: Its specificity is not known.

TCRdb's copy holds only in-frame clones and misses some; the assay was immunoSEQ multiplex PCR. This sample has about 260,000 clones, with 93% found just once. The input for sequencing was peripheral blood, taken on day 0 of AZD1222 vaccination. The origin of this receptor is an adult in good health. This sequence joins TRBV28 and TRBJ1-5; D is undetermined. CDR3 DNA sequence: TGTGCCAGCAGCTCTCGCCGAACCTCCATTCAGCCCCAGCATTTT. It yields the protein CASSSRRTSIQPQHF.